The clone carrying this T cell receptor beta chain was detected a few times. Antigen unknown. This CDR3 spans 14 amino acids. Germline V lookup: CDR1 LGHDT, CDR2 YNNKEL (reference sequence). The V end lost 3 bases, the J end lost 3 bases, and 12 bases lay between the germline ends. The entry originates in a study of T-cell reconstitution after alpha-beta-depleted transplantation in children. Preparation of the TCRbeta library was carried out with unique molecular identifiers. TCRdb called the PCR reads again in MiXCR, with one record for every CDR3 protein. The sample includes 70,000 to 95,000 distinct CDR3 sequences, 15% to 18% seen only once; the top ten take 20%. Overall study findings and caveats: By about two months after transplant, alpha-beta T cells reportedly arose from several hundred graft clones that had expanded. Among T cells one year after transplant, newly produced cells accounted for most counts and diversity.

The receptor was derived from a male patient aged 2-15 years who had a stem cell transplant for acute lymphoblastic leukemia, so the T cells may come from the graft donor. The source was PBMCs, mostly from graft donor cells, collected 180 days after TCRalphabeta/CD19-depleted stem cell transplant. The rearrangement joins TRBV3-1 to TRBJ2-7, with D maybe TRBD1 (5 bases). The CDR3 sequence: CASSQGQILYEQYF. CDR3 nucleotide sequence: TGTGCCAGCAGCCAGGGGCAGATCCTCTACGAGCAGTACTTC.